This is a list of T cell receptor beta chains from one sample in a study of blood T cells in healthy people across ages. TCRdb used MiXCR to reprocess the 5' RACE reads, holding one entry per CDR3 protein. The sample holds about 1.1 million distinct CDR3 sequences; 35% to 45% are singletons and the top ten take 10% to 15%. The sample taken for sequencing was blood. These receptors all stem from a young man in good health. Both conserved end residues are part of each CDR3. Fields, in order: J gene, clone size, V gene, D gene, CDR3 protein, CDR3 DNA. A D gene is named only where the DNA matches it firmly. Only some rows state a clone size, as once, few, many or a class for expanded clones.

J: TRBJ1-4; size: NA; V: TRBV5-1; D: TRBD1; CDR3: CASSADGTGNEKLFF; DNA: TGCGCCAGCAGCGCCGACGGGACAGGGAATGAAAAACTGTTTTTT
J: TRBJ1-2; size: few; V: TRBV6-5; D: NA; CDR3: CASSYSIATPNYGYTF; DNA: TGTGCCAGCAGTTACTCGATCGCGACTCCGAACTATGGCTACACCTTC
J: TRBJ2-7; size: few; V: TRBV25-1; D: NA; CDR3: CASSEGRREQYF; DNA: TGTGCCAGCAGTGAAGGCAGGCGTGAGCAGTACTTC
J: TRBJ1-2; size: few; V: TRBV7-8; D: TRBD1; CDR3: CASSLGDSLYGYTF; DNA: TGTGCCAGCAGCTTAGGGGACAGTTTATATGGCTACACCTTC
J: TRBJ2-1; size: NA; V: TRBV5-1; D: NA; CDR3: CASSSGGTNEQFF; DNA: TGCGCCAGCAGCTCCGGGGGAACCAATGAGCAGTTCTTC
J: TRBJ1-2; size: few; V: TRBV12-3/TRBV12-4; D: NA; CDR3: CASSSTGFRYTF; DNA: TGTGCCAGCAGTTCCACAGGGTTTCGCTACACCTTC
J: TRBJ2-3; size: many; V: TRBV4-1; D: NA; CDR3: CASSSSSGGDTDTQYF; DNA: TGCGCCAGCAGCTCAAGTTCGGGTGGTGATACAGATACGCAGTATTTT
J: TRBJ1-5; size: NA; V: TRBV25-1; D: NA; CDR3: CASSESGSILNQPQHF; DNA: TGTGCCAGCAGTGAATCAGGGTCTATACTAAATCAGCCCCAGCATTTT
J: TRBJ2-1; size: once; V: TRBV27; D: NA; CDR3: CAGQGPKGEQFF; DNA: TGTGCCGGGCAGGGCCCCAAAGGTGAGCAGTTCTTC
J: TRBJ2-5; size: NA; V: TRBV4-3; D: NA; CDR3: CASSQDRRGTQYF; DNA: TGCGCCAGCAGCCAAGATAGGCGGGGGACCCAGTACTTC
J: TRBJ1-1; size: NA; V: TRBV6-1; D: NA; CDR3: CASNRKGRDTEAFF; DNA: TGTGCCAGCAACCGAAAGGGGAGGGACACTGAAGCTTTCTTT
J: TRBJ2-5; size: NA; V: TRBV11-2; D: NA; CDR3: CASSLVTGGQPYF; DNA: TGTGCCAGCAGCCTCGTAACTGGGGGACAACCGTACTTC
J: TRBJ1-2; size: NA; V: TRBV6-6; D: NA; CDR3: CASSPMEASYGYTF; DNA: TGTGCCAGCAGTCCCATGGAGGCGAGCTATGGCTACACCTTC
J: TRBJ2-1; size: NA; V: TRBV6-6; D: NA; CDR3: CASSYATRDNEQFF; DNA: TGTGCCAGCAGTTACGCGACTAGAGACAATGAGCAGTTCTTC